This TCR beta chain was recorded in a study of shared clonotypes between healthy human individuals (dated by TCRdb to 2020 to 2022). Concerning the study at large: A few men and a couple of women, aged 18 to 49 years, made up the cohort. Blood TCR repertoires of five healthy adults were deeply sequenced to estimate repertoire size and the extent of clonotype sharing between individuals. Per donor, three plates each were used for CD4 naive and CD4 memory, two for CD8 naive, and one for CD8 memory. Leukapheresis yielded between about 0.85 and 10 billion PBMCs per donor. Different laboratories and diverse techniques were used to prepare libraries and sequence TCR repertoires, to increase sequencing depth and limit assay-specific biases.

Of note for this clone: There is no known antigen for this receptor. Base qualities are missing; no much larger clone stands one base away.

Broad study findings and their caveats: Sharing across a few donors was observed for about 5% of naive CD4, under 4% of naive CD8, 2% to 2.5% of memory CD4, and roughly 0.4% of memory CD8 clonotypes. Because the study included a small number of donors, the genetic and exposure-history diversity represented was limited. Compared with non-shared clonotypes, the clonotypes found in all four sorted-subset donors had higher generation probabilities. Larger estimated clonotype richness was generally found for naive subsets than for memory subsets. Only blood was sampled, and tissue TCR repertoires likely differ from those in blood. Pairwise subsampling led to the expectation that sequencing depth would affect the degree of clonotype sharing among donors. Even with the large sequencing depth, rarefaction of the sorted-subset datasets indicated that sequencing was incomplete.

Using the deep immunoSEQ assay, multiplex PCR amplified TCR CDR3 regions from genomic DNA. Extracted genomic DNA from each cell subset was distributed evenly across all wells of several immunoSEQ 96-well plates, and each plate was treated as a replicate. Each replicate PCR for sorted subsets received about 180 ng genomic DNA, equal to some 32,000 T cell genomes. The purified libraries were quantified using a Qubit 3.0 fluorometer, sized with a Bioanalyzer 2100, and then quantified again using the KAPA Library Quantification kit. A separate single-read 150-cycle Illumina NextSeq 550 flow cell was used to sequence each immunoSEQ 96-well plate. The paper's processing steps were these. The immunoSEQ output contained only junctional sequences without quality scores, so filtering could not match that applied to full-length reads. Sequences were annotated with PyIR, a Python wrapper for IgBLAST v1.9, using IMGT germline references to assign V/J genes and CDR3. Reads with weak V/J assignments (E-value above 1e-6), missing CDR3, stop codons, out-of-frame junctions, or ambiguous translated residues were removed. A V3J clonotype was defined by an identical inferred V gene, J gene, and CDR3 amino acid sequence. The percentage overlap between two repertoires was calculated by dividing the number of shared unique clonotypes by the size of the smaller repertoire. Repertoire richness was assessed with RTK rarefaction, the Chao1 estimator, and Recon v2.1 estimates of unobserved clonotypes. OLGA was used to compute generation probabilities for all TCRbeta clonotypes that the gDNA method yielded from several donors. Held by TCRdb, this immuneACCESS table contains in-frame sequences only and omits some clones. Under half of the omission traces to an unresolved V gene where checked; the cause of the rest is unknown. For V, J and clone size, that table is used; D and trimming come from the DNA. The sample yields 2 million or so clones; over 85% were counted once. 0.1% to 0.15% of the sample belongs to the ten largest clones.

The donors were healthy, HIV-negative adults with no recently reported acute infections or vaccinations. Only Caucasian adults living in Nashville, Tennessee, USA were represented among the donors. CD4+ T cells were enriched through magnetic negative selection, after which naive cells were positively selected on CD45RA and the remaining negative fraction served as the memory subset. After blood collection by leukapheresis, PBMCs were isolated using Ficoll-Histopaque density gradient centrifugation and then cryopreserved in the vapor phase of liquid nitrogen. Purity and quantity of every magnetically sorted T cell population were checked by analytical flow cytometry. Each sorted fraction had its genomic DNA isolated and then quantified by UV absorbance on a Nanodrop 2000c. This clonotype originated in a man younger than 35 in good health. The sample comprised naive CD4+ T cells sorted from blood. The cell subset or site label for this specimen denotes: CD45RA+ positively selected.

The nucleotide sequence is given as TGTGCCAGCAGCCAAGCTGACAGGGGGATCCCTGAAGCTTTCTTT. It codes for CASSQADRGIPEAFF. The V gene is TRBV4-2 and the J gene is TRBJ1-1, and 9 bases in between align with TRBD1. CDR1 and CDR2 are read off the germline V gene as LGHNA and YNFKEQ. The CDR3, cysteine through phenylalanine, is 15 amino acids long. The entry retains the CDR3 DNA only, 45 bases that are in frame from base 1. Ends trimmed: V by 1 base, J by 6 bases; bases unmatched to a gene: 6.